This T cell receptor (beta chain) comes out of a study of Graves' ophthalmopathy and Graves' hyperthyroidism (dated by TCRdb to 2016 to 2019). Describing the broader study: Peripheral blood was collected before any treatment was given, at the time of initial diagnosis. The study used TCR beta repertoire signatures to distinguish Graves' ophthalmopathy from Graves' hyperthyroidism and to predict progression to ophthalmopathy. In total, under 150 blood samples were TCR-sequenced: some 40 ophthalmopathy, around 75 hyperthyroidism and approximately 17 hyperthyroidism-to-ophthalmopathy patients. To explore V-J signatures that distinguish ophthalmopathy from hyperthyroidism, a discovery set of about a hundred patients was enrolled, made up of 40 to 45 with ophthalmopathy and some 60 with stable hyperthyroidism. An independent validation cohort comprised about 20 hyperthyroidism patients and over 15 patients who later progressed from hyperthyroidism to ophthalmopathy. In six hyperthyroidism patients, the T-cell repertoire of thyroid tissue was compared with the T-cell repertoire of blood. Following sample collection, hyperthyroidism patients were given methimazole at a starting dose of 30 mg daily, and ophthalmopathy patients were given high-dose intravenous methylprednisolone. Paper-wide results and their limitations: No statistical method was used to set the sample size in advance, and the investigators knew which group each participant was assigned to. In cross-validation, the 13-signature model distinguished ophthalmopathy from stable hyperthyroidism with nearly 90% sensitivity and about 81% specificity, and in the test set the corresponding values were about 80% and 75%. In validation, the model predicted ophthalmopathy progression with 55% to 71% sensitivity and less than 80% specificity; 12 predicted patients were CT-confirmed with GO in a median of approximately six months. Most expanded thyroid clonotypes with a frequency above 0.001 also appeared in blood, which suggests that blood repertoires may reflect the immune response in the thyroid.

Clipping removes 7 bases from V and 7 bases from J, with 5 as the unmatched junction base count. The germline V gene encodes CDR1 SNHLY and CDR2 FYNNEI. The CDR3 contains 13 residues, cysteine and phenylalanine counted. The DNA shown is the 39-base CDR3, in frame from base 1. Ophthalmopathy patients had moderately to severely active disease, Clinical Activity Score of at least 3, NOSPECS grade of at least 4, and disease duration under 3 months. Patients with other autoimmune diseases, uncontrolled infections, pregnancy or lactation were excluded from the study. Diagnosis was based on clinical symptoms, serum thyroxine, TRAb, thyroid ultrasound and orbital computed tomography. Ficoll-Paque density gradient centrifugation was used to isolate PBMCs from 8.5 to 10 ml of fresh peripheral blood. Total RNA was extracted with Trizol reagent and quality-checked on an Agilent 2100 Bioanalyzer. For repertoire sequencing, TCR beta CDR3 regions were amplified from RNA transcripts. HTBI primers and the Qiagen OneStep RT-PCR kit were used in a first-round RT-PCR, which was followed by a second-round multiplex PCR, size selection and purification. Sequencing of the libraries was carried out on an Illumina HiSeq2000 in paired-end mode with 100 bp reads. For the original study's pipeline: Reads were processed with SOAPnuke, discarding reads with adapters, uncalled bases, mean Phred below 15, or no exact constant-primer or identifier match. COPE v1.2.5 was used to merge the high-quality paired reads. Each unique nucleotide sequence was treated as a clonotype, and MiTCR v1.1 was used to align the clonotypes to the IMGT TRB V, D and J references. The analysis was limited to V-J combinations with a frequency above 0.0001, which together covered roughly 99% of the repertoires. For each V-J combination, a TCR clonal expansion and chaos score was defined as F50 clonal expansion divided by the chaos observed in the TCRdist matrix. Welch's t-statistics and random forest were used to reduce the features to about a dozen V-J combinations, which were then used as input to a naive Bayes classifier. Thyroid-blood repertoire similarity was quantified with the Morisita-Horn index. TCRdb reanalyzed the raw reads on its own, using fastp at Q25 for trimming and MiXCR for clone calling, and kept in-frame beta chains. Rows are unified per CDR3 protein, each entry keeping the most common DNA and genes. The V and J calls here are based on TCRdb, not the publication. In this sample the table shows roughly 220,000 distinct CDR3 sequences, 40% to 50% of which occur a single time. The ten top clones hold less than 60% of the sample.

Turning to this clonotype: What antigen it recognizes has not been identified. No quality values exist for individual bases; no much larger clone is one base distant.

The chain is made from TRBV2 and TRBJ1-4, with 8 middle bases fitting TRBD1. Input material: peripheral blood. The sequence came from an adult man with Graves' ophthalmopathy. The sequenced DNA: TGTGCCAGCAAGAGGGACAGGCCTGAAAAACTGTTTTTT. It codes for CASKRDRPEKLFF.